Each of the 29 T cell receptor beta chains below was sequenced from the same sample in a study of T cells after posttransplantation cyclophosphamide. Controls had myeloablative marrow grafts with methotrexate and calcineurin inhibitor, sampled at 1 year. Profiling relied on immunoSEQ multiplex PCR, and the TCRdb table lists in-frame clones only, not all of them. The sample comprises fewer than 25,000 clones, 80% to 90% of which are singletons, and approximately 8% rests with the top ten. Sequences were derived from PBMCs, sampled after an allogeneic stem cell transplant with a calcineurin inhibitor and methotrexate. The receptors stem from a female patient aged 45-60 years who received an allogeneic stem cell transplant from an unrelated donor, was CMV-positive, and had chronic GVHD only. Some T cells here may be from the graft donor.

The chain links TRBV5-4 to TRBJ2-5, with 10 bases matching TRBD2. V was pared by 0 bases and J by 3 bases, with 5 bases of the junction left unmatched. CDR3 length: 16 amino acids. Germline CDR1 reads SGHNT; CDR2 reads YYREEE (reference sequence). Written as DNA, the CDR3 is TGTGCCAGCAGCTTGGGGGCTAGCGGGAGCGAAGAGACCCAGTACTTC. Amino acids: CASSLGASGSEETQYF.

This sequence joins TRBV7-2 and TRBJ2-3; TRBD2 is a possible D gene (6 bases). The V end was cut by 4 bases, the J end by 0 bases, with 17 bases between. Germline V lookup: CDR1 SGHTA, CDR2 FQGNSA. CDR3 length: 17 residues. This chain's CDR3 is CASSSRRGSASTDTQYF. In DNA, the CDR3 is TGTGCCAGCAGCTCGCGGCGGGGTAGCGCGAGCACAGATACGCAGTATTTT.

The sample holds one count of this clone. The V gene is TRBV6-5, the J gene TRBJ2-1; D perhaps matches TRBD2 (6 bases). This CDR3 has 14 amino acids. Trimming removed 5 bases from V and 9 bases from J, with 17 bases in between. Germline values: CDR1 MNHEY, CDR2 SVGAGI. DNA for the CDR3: TGTGCCAGCAGTCTTAGGACTGGGCGGGGTGAGCAGTTCTTC. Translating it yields CASSLRTGRGEQFF.

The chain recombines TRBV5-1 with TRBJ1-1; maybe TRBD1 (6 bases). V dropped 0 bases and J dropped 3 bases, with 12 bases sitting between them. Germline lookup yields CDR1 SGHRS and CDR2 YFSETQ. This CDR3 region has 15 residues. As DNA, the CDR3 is TGCGCCAGCAGCTTGGCGGGGGGCAGGGACACTGAAGCTTTCTTT. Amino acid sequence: CASSLAGGRDTEAFF.

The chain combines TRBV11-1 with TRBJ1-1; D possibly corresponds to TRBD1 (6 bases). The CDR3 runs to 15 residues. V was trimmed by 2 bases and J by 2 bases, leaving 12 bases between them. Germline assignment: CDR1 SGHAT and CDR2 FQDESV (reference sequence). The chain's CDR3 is CASSLQGLPNTEAFF. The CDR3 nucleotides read TGTGCCAGCAGCTTACAGGGGTTGCCTAACACTGAAGCTTTCTTT. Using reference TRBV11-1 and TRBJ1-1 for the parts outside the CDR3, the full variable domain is EAEVAQSPRYKITEKSQAVAFWCDPISGHATLYWYRQILGQGPELLVQFQDESVVDDSQLPKDRFSAERLKGVDSTLKIQPAELGDSAMYLCASSLQGLPNTEAFFGQGTRLTVV.

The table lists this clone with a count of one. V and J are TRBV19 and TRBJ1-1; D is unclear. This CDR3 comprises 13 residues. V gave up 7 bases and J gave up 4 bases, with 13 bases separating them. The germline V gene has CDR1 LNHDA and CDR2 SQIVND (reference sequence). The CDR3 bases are TGTGCCAGTAATCAGAAAGCGGGCACTGAAGCTTTCTTT. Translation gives CASNQKAGTEAFF.

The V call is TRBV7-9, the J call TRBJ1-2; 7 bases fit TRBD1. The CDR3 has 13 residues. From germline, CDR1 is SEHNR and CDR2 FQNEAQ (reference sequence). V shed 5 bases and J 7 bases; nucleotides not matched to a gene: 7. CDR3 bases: TGTGCCAGCAGCCGACCAGGGGGATTTGGCTACACCTTC. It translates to CASSRPGGFGYTF.

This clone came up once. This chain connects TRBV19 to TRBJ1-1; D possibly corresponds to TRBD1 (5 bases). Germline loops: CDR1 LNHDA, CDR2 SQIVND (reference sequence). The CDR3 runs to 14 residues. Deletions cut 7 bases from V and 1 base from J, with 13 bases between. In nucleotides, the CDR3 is TGTGCCAGTAACCACCCGCAGGGGAACACTGAAGCTTTCTTT. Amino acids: CASNHPQGNTEAFF.

The CDR3 DNA reads as TGTGCCAGCAGCGCGGGACTTCTGGGTGAGCAGTTCTTC. It translates to CASSAGLLGEQFF. This chain links TRBV9 with TRBJ2-1; TRBD2 might be the D (6 bases). This CDR3 has 13 amino acids. V dropped 3 bases and J dropped 9 bases, with 13 bases sitting between them. The germline gives CDR1 SGDLS, CDR2 YYNGEE.

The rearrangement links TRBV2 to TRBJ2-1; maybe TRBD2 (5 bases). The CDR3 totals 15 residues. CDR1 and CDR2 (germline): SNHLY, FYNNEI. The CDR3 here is CANKGNQPGNNEQFF. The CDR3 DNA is TGTGCTAACAAGGGCAACCAGCCCGGGAACAATGAGCAGTTCTTC.

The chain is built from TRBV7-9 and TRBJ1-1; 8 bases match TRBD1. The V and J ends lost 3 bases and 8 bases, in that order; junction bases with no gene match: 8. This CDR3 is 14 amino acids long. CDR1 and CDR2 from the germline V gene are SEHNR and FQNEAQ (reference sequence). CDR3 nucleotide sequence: TGTGCCAGCAGCTTGCAGGCCAGGGACAGGGAAGCTTTCTTT. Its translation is CASSLQARDREAFF. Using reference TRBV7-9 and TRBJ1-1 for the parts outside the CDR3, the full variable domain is DTGVSQNPRHKITKRGQNVTFRCDPISEHNRLYWYRQTLGQGPEFLTYFQNEAQLEKSRLLSDRFSAERPKGSFSTLEIQRTEQGDSAMYLCASSLQARDREAFFGQGTRLTVV.

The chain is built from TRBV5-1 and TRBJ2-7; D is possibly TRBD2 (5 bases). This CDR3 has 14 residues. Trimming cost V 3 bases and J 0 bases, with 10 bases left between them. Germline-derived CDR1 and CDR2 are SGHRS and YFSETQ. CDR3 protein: CASSSSAGSYEQYF. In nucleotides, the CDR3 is TGCGCCAGCAGCTCCTCGGCGGGCTCCTACGAGCAGTACTTC. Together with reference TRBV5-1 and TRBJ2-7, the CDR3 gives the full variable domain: KAGVTQTPRYLIKTRGQQVTLSCSPISGHRSVSWYQQTPGQGLQFLFEYFSETQRNKGNFPGRFSGRQFSNSRSEMNVSTLELGDSALYLCASSSSAGSYEQYFGPGTRLTVT.

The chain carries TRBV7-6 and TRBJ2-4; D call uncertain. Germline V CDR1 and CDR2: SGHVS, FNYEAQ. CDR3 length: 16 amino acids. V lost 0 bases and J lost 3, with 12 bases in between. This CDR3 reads CASSLALFTGKNIQYF. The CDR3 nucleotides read TGTGCCAGCAGCTTAGCTCTGTTTACGGGCAAAAACATTCAGTACTTC.

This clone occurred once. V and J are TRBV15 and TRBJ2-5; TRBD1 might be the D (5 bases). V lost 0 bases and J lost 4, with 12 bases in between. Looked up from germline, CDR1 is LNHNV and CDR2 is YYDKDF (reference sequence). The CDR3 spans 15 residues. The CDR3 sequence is CATSRDPAGLETQYF. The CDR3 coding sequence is TGTGCCACCAGCAGAGATCCGGCAGGGTTAGAGACCCAGTACTTC.

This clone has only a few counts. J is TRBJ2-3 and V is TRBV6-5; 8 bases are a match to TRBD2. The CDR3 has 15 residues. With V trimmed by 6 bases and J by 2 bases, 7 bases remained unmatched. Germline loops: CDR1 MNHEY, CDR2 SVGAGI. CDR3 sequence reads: CASRPAGANTDTQYF. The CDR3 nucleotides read TGTGCCAGCAGACCAGCGGGAGCTAACACAGATACGCAGTATTTT.

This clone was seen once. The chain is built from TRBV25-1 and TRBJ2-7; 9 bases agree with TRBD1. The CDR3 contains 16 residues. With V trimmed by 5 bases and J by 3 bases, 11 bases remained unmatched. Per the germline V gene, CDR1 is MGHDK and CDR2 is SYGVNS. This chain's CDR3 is CASSLTGTGPFYEQYF. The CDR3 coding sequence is TGTGCCAGCAGTTTAACTGGGACAGGGCCCTTCTACGAGCAGTACTTC.

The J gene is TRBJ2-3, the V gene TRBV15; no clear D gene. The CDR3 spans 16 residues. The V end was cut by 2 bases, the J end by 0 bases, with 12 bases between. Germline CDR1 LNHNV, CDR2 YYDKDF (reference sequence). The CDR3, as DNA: TGTGCCACCAGCAGACGAATGACAAAAAGCACAGATACGCAGTATTTT. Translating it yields CATSRRMTKSTDTQYF.

In nucleotides, the CDR3 is TGTGCCAGCAGCTTAGATTCGGCTAGCGCAACCTACGAGCAGTACTTC. It yields the protein CASSLDSASATYEQYF. This sequence joins TRBV7-9 and TRBJ2-7; TRBD2 is a possible D gene (6 bases). V was pared by 1 base and J by 2 bases, with 15 bases between. This CDR3 has 16 amino acids. Germline CDR1 and CDR2: SEHNR and FQNEAQ (reference sequence).

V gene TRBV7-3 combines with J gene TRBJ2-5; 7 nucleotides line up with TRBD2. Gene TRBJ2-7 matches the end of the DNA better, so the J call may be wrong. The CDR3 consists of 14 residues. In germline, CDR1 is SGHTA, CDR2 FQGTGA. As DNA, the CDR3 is TGTGCCAGCAGTAGGTCAGCGGGGAGCTACGAGCAGTACTTC. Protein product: CASSRSAGSYEQYF.

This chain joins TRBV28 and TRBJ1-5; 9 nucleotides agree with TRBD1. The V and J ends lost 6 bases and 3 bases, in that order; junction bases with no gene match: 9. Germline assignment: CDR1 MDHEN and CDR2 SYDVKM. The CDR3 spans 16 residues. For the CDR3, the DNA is TGTGCCAGCAGAATGACCCGGGACAGGGTCAATCAGCCCCAGCATTTT. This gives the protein CASRMTRDRVNQPQHF.

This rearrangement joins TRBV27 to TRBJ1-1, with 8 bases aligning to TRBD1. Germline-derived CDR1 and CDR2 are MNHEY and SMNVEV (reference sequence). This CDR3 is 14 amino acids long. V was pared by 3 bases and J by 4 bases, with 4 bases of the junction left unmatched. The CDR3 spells CASSFQGAGTEAFF. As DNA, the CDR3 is TGTGCCAGCAGTTTTCAGGGGGCCGGCACTGAAGCTTTCTTT.

The chain's CDR3 is CASSPTKRVVGYTF. In DNA form, the CDR3 reads TGTGCCAGCAGCCCCACAAAGAGGGTAGTTGGCTACACCTTC. The chain employs TRBV13 and TRBJ1-2, with D unclear. Looked up from germline, CDR1 is PRHDT and CDR2 is FYEKMQ (reference sequence). V gave up 5 bases and J gave up 7 bases, with 17 bases separating them. CDR3 size: 14 residues.

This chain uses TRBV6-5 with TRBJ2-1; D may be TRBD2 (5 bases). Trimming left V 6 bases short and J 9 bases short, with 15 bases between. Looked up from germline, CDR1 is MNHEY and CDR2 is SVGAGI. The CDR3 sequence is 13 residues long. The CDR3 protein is CASSIWRNGEQFF. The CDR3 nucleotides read TGTGCCAGCAGCATATGGAGGAACGGTGAGCAGTTCTTC.

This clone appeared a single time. This chain's CDR3 is CASSQDKTSGIGGETQYF. In DNA form, the CDR3 reads TGCGCCAGCAGCCAAGATAAGACTAGCGGGATAGGGGGAGAGACCCAGTACTTC. The chain couples TRBV4-1 to TRBJ2-5; TRBD2 aligns across 11 bases. The CDR3 consists of 18 residues. J was trimmed by 4 bases and V by 0 bases; bases with no gene match: 10. Germline V gene data show CDR1 as MGHRA and CDR2 as YSYEKL.

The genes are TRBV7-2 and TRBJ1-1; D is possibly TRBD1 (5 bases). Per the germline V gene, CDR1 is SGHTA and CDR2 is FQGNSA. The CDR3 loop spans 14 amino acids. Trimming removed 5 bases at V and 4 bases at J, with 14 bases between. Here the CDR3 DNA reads TGTGCCAGCAGCCCGTCCCGGGGGGTCACTGAAGCTTTCTTT. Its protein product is CASSPSRGVTEAFF.

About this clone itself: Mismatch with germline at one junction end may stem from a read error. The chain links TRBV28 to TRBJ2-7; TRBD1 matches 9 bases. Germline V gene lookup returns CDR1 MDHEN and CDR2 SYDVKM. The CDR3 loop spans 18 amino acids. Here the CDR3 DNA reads TGTGCCAGCAGTCCGACCGGACAGGGGACATACATTTCCTACGGGCAGTACTTC. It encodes CASSPTGQGTYISYGQYF.

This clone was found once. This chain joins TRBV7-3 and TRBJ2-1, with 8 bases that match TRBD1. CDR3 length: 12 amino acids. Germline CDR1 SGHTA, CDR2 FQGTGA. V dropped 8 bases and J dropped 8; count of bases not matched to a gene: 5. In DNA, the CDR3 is TGTGCCAGCTCAGACAGGGGCCATGAGCAGTTCTTC. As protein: CASSDRGHEQFF.

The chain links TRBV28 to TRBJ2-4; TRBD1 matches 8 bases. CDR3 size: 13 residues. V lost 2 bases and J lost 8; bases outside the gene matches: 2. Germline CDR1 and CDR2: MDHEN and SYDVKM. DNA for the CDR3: TGTGCCAGCAGTTTACAGGGGGCAGACATTCAGTACTTC. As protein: CASSLQGADIQYF. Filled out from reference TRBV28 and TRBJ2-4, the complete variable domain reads DVKVTQSSRYLVKRTGEKVFLECVQDMDHENMFWYRQDPGLGLRLIYFSYDVKMKEKGDIPEGYSVSREKKERFSLILESASTNQTSMYLCASSLQGADIQYFGAGTRLSVL.

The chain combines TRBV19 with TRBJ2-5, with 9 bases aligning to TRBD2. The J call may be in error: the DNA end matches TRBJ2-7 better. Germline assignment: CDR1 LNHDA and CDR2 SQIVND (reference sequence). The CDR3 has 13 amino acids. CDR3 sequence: CASTAGGRYEQYF. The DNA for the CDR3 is TGTGCCAGTACGGCGGGAGGGCGGTACGAGCAGTACTTC.